What follows is one T cell receptor (beta chain) and its context. Antigen specificity is unknown. Making use of molecular barcodes, quantitative 5'-RACE generated TCR beta libraries. From the 5' RACE reads, TCRdb called clonotypes with MiXCR, one entry per CDR3 protein. Among approximately 500,000 distinct CDR3 sequences, about an eighth were seen once, and the ten largest hold 6.8%. This record belongs to a study of CD8 T cells in ankylosing spondylitis. General study results and limits: Clones linked with disease were CD8+ and fairly uncommon in the peripheral blood. Seemingly characteristic of ankylosing spondylitis blood was a TCR beta motif consisting of about 8 highly homologous variants. Previously reported in reactive arthritis synovial fluid and blood were some of the motif variants. Reportedly, matched ankylosing spondylitis synovial fluid was significantly enriched for disease-linked clones.

Input material: blood, either unsorted or a sorted T cell fraction (not recorded which). The origin of this receptor is a male donor with ankylosing spondylitis.

In DNA form, the CDR3 reads TGCGCCAGCCGTGGGACAGGGGGATTGGGCACTGAAGCTTTCTTT. Amino acid sequence: CASRGTGGLGTEAFF. The V call is TRBV5-1, the J call TRBJ1-1, with 11 nucleotides matching TRBD1. CDR1 and CDR2 (germline): SGHRS, YFSETQ. The V gene end was trimmed by 7 bases and the J gene end by 4 bases; junction bases not matched to a gene: 9. The CDR3 has 15 amino acids.